One and the same sample provided the 5 T cell receptor beta chains below, sequenced in a study of shared clonotypes between healthy human individuals. Assay: immunoSEQ multiplex PCR; the TCRdb copy retains only in-frame clones and omits some. The sample consists of around 1.1 million clones, approximately 80% of them appearing once. Sequenced material: memory CD4+ T cells from PBMCs. Subset of the sample: CD45RA-negative fraction. These receptor sequences come from a man aged 18 to 30 in good health. Some clones in this sample may be carry-over from other donors' samples.

V and J are TRBV18 and TRBJ2-2; the match to TRBD2 covers 11 bases. The CDR3 extends over 17 amino acids. CDR1 and CDR2 (germline): KGHSH, LQKENI. The V gene end was trimmed by 5 bases and the J gene end by 0 bases; junction bases not matched to a gene: 5. The CDR3, as DNA: TGTGCCAGCTCAAGGGGACTAGCGGAAGCGAACACCGGGGAGCTGTTTTTT. It encodes CASSRGLAEANTGELFF.

V usage is TRBV25-1 and J usage is TRBJ2-5; D is tentatively TRBD1 or TRBD2 (5 bases each). The germline CDR1 and CDR2 sequences are MGHDK and SYGVNS. Trimming removed 1 base from V and 2 bases from J, with 5 bases in between. The CDR3 has 13 residues. The CDR3: CASSEWGQETQYF. In DNA form, the CDR3 reads TGTGCCAGCAGTGAATGGGGGCAAGAGACCCAGTACTTC.

This clone was counted once. The gene calls are TRBV30 and TRBJ2-1, with TRBD2 identical over 12 bases. The germline V gene encodes CDR1 GTSNPN and CDR2 SVGIG (reference sequence). CDR3 size: 15 residues. After removal of 0 bases from V and 5 bases from J, the junction contained 2 bases not matched to a gene. In DNA, the CDR3 is TGTGCCTGGAGTGTGGGACTAGCGGGTCACAATGAGCAGTTCTTC. Its translation: CAWSVGLAGHNEQFF.

This chain uses TRBV27 with TRBJ1-5, with D unclear. Germline V gives CDR1 MNHEY, CDR2 SMNVEV (reference sequence). Trimming removed 3 bases at V and 5 bases at J, with 8 bases between. There are 13 residues in the CDR3. The DNA of the CDR3 is TGTGCCAGCAGTTTTGGGAGAGATCAGCCCCAGCATTTT. Its protein is CASSFGRDQPQHF.

The chain couples TRBV6-1 to TRBJ2-3, with D maybe TRBD2 (6 bases). This CDR3 spans 15 amino acids. Germline-derived CDR1 and CDR2 are MNHNS and SASEGT. V was trimmed by 6 bases and J by 3 bases, leaving 16 bases between them. CDR3 in amino acids: CASRTGTGGTDTQYF. The CDR3 DNA reads as TGTGCCAGCAGAACCGGGACCGGGGGTACAGATACGCAGTATTTT.